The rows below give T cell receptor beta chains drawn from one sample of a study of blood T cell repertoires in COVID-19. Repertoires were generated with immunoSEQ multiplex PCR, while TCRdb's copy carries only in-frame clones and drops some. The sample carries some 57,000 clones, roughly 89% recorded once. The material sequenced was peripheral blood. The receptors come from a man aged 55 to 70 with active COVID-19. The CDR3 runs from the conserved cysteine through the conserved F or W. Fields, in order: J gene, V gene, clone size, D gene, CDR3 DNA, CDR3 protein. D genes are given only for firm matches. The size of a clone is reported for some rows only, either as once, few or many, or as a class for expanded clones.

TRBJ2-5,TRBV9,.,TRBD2,TGTGCCAGCAGCCGGGGAGCGGGAATGGAGACCCAGTACTTC,CASSRGAGMETQYF
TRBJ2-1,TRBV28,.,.,TGTGCCAGCACACCTCCTCACGGGGTAGCGATCCATGAGCAGTTCTTC,CASTPPHGVAIHEQFF
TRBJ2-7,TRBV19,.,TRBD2,TGTGCCAGCTCTAAAAGGGCTAGCGGGAGGGGAAGCTCCTACGAGCAGTACTTC,CASSKRASGRGSSYEQYF
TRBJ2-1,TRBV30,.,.,TGTGCCTGGAGTCGTGGGAGTCCTTCGGTGCGCAATGAGCAGTTCTTC,CAWSRGSPSVRNEQFF
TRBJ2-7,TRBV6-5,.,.,TGTGCCAGCAGTTACCGGGAGAGATACGAGCAGTACTTC,CASSYRERYEQYF
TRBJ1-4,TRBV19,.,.,TGTGCCACCCACCCCACCGGGGTGATAAAAGAAAAACTGTTTTTT,CATHPTGVIKEKLFF
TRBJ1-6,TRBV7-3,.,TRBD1,TGTGCCAGCAGCCTCGGGACAGAAAATTCACCCCTCCACTTT,CASSLGTENSPLHF
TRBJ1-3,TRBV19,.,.,TGTGCCAGTAGTGTGGAGAGCTCTGGAAACACCATATATTTT,CASSVESSGNTIYF
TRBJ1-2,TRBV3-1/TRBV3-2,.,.,TGTGCCAGCAGCCCAGGGCCACAGAACCACTATGGCTACACCTTC,CASSPGPQNHYGYTF
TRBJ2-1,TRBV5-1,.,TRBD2,TGCGCCAGCAGCCCTACTAGCGGGGGGGCTGAGCAGTTCTTC,CASSPTSGGAEQFF
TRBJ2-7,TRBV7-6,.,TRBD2,TGTGCCAGCAGCTTCACCCCGGGACTAGCGGGAGGACGATCCTACGAGCAGTACTTC,CASSFTPGLAGGRSYEQYF
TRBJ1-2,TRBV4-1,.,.,TGCGCCAGCAGCCAAGAGCAGGTCCGAGGGTATGGCTACACCTTC,CASSQEQVRGYGYTF
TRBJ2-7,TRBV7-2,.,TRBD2,TGTGCCAGCAACCCGACTAGCGGGAGGGGCGAGCAGTACTTC,CASNPTSGRGEQYF
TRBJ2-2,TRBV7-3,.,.,TGTGCCAGCAGCTTTACAGCGAACACCGGGGAGCTGTTTTTT,CASSFTANTGELFF
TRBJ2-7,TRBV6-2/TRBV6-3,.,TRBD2,TGTGCCAGCAGTTTTAGCGGGAGCTACGAGCAGTACTTC,CASSFSGSYEQYF
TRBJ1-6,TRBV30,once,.,TGTGCCTGGAGGGTGGCAGGGGATTCACCCCTCCACTTT,CAWRVAGDSPLHF
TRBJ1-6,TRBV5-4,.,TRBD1,TGTGCCAGCAGCCCAGAAGACAGGGCCGGTTCACCCCTCCACTTT,CASSPEDRAGSPLHF
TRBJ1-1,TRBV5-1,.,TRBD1,TGCGCCAGCAGCTTGGTTGCAGGGGGGACTGAAGCTTTCTTT,CASSLVAGGTEAFF